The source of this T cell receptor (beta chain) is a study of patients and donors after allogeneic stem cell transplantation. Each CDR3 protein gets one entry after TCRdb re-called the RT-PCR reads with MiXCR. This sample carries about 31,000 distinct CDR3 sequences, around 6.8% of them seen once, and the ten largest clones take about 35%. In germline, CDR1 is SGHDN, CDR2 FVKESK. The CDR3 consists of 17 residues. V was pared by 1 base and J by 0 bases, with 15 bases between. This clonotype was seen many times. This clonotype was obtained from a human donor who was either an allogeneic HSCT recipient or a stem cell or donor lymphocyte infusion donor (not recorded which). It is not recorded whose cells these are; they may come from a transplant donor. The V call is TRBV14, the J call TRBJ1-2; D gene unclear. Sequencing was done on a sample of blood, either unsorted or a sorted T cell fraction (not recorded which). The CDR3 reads CASSQAMGRFTNYGYTF. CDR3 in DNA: TGTGCCAGCAGCCAAGCTATGGGGAGGTTCACTAACTATGGCTACACCTTC.